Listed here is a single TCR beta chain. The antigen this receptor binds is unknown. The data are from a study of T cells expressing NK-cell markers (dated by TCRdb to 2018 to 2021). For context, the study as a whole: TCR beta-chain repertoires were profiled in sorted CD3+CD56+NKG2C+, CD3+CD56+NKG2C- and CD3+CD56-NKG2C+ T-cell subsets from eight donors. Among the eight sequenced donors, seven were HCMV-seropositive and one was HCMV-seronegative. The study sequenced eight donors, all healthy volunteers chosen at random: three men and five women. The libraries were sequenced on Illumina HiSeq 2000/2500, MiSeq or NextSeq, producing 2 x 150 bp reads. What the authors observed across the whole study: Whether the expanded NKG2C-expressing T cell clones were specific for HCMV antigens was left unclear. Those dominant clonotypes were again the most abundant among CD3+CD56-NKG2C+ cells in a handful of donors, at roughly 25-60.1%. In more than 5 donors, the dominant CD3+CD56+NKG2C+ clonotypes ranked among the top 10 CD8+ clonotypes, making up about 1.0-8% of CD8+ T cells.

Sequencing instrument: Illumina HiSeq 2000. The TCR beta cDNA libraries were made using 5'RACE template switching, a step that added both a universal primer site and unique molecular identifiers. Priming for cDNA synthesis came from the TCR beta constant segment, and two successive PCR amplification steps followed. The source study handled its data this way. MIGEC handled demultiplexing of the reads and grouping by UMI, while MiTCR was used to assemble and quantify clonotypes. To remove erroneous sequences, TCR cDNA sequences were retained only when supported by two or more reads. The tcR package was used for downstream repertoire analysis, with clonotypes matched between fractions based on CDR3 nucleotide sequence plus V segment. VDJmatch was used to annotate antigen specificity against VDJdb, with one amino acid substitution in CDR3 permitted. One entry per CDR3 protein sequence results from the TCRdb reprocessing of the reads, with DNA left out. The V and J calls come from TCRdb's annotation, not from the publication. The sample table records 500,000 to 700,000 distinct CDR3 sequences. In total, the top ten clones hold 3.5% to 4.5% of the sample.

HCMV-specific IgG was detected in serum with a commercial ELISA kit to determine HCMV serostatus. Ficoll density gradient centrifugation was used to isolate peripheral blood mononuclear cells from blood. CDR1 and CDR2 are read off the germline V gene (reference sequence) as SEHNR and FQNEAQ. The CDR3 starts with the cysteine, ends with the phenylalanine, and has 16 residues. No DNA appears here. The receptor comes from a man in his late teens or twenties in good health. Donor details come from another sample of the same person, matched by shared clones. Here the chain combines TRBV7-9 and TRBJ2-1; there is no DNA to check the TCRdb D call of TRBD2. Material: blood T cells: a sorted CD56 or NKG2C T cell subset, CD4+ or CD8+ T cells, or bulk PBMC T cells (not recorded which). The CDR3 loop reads CASSLAGLAGLYEQFF.